This is a list of T cell receptor beta chains from one sample in a study of T cells in Graves' hyperthyroidism and ophthalmopathy. A single record per CDR3 protein comes from TCRdb applying MiXCR to the multiplex PCR reads. This sample yields 350,000 or so distinct CDR3 sequences, of which 21% are seen a single time; less than 65% belongs to the top ten. The sequenced sample was blood. The receptor set was obtained from a woman aged 45 to 65 with Graves' hyperthyroidism. Each CDR3 is given with its conserved first and last residue.

V gene	J gene	CDR3 protein
TRBV7-7	TRBJ2-5	CASSLDRYETQYF
TRBV2	TRBJ2-2	CASSEGRLNTGELFF
TRBV19	TRBJ2-2	CASSTEQAGELFF
TRBV12-3/TRBV12-4	TRBJ1-1	CASSFGAGRSEAFF
TRBV30	TRBJ1-1	CAWRGAVAGGKNTEAFF
TRBV10-1	TRBJ2-3	CASSEGTYSTDTQYF
TRBV5-1	TRBJ2-5	CASSWGTGGFETQYF
TRBV3-1	TRBJ1-4	CASSQSQGKLFF
TRBV7-9	TRBJ2-7	CASSFARGLAYEQYF
TRBV4-2	TRBJ2-3	CASSQESGGASGTQYF
TRBV24-1	TRBJ2-7	CATSDPGTGRPYEQYF
TRBV10-3	TRBJ2-5	CAISPPGQQETQYF
TRBV12-3/TRBV12-4	TRBJ1-2	CASSLRRRALGGYTF
TRBV12-3/TRBV12-4	TRBJ2-1	CASSLSVQGFSDEQFF
TRBV28	TRBJ1-1	CASEGGTNTEAFF
TRBV11-2	TRBJ2-3	CASSSRTSGSYTDTQYF
TRBV5-6	TRBJ2-3	CASSLGWRDTQYF
TRBV5-6	TRBJ2-7	CASSRDRPYTYEQYF
TRBV18	TRBJ1-4	CASSPSHVPGLSNEKLFF
TRBV29-1	TRBJ1-3	CSVGTSLSGNTIYF
TRBV20-1	TRBJ2-7	CSASDTYEQYF
TRBV28	TRBJ2-7	CASRGQGVYEQYF
TRBV7-2	TRBJ2-4	CASSSNSLGYF
TRBV28	TRBJ1-5	CASSFYGRGTNQPQHF
TRBV6-1	TRBJ1-1	CASRSGTAGTEAFF
TRBV25-1	TRBJ1-2	CASSEQGKRGYTF
TRBV3-1	TRBJ1-1	CASSQARQGEAFF
TRBV20-1	TRBJ1-4	CSARPGYEKLFF
TRBV5-1	TRBJ1-1	CASRTTGYTEAFF
TRBV6-5	TRBJ2-5	CASSYSSWAQETQYF
TRBV9	TRBJ2-7	CASSVEGQGAREQYF
TRBV20-1	TRBJ2-3	CSARDLSGGGTDTQYF
TRBV2	TRBJ1-4	CASSRDFGDSGLFF
TRBV7-8	TRBJ2-5	CASSVLTGYRTQYF
TRBV27	TRBJ1-1	CASRPHHQYTEAFF